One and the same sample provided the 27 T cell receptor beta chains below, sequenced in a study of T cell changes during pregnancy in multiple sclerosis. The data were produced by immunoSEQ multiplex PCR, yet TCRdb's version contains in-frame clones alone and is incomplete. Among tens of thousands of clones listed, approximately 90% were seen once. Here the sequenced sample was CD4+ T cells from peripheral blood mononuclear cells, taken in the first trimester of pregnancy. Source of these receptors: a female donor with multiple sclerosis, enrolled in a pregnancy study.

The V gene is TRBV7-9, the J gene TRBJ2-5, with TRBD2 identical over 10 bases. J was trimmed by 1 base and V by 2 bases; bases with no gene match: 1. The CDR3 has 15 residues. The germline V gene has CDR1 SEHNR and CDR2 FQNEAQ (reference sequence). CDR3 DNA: TGTGCCAGCAGCTTACCTAGCGGGAGCCAAGAGACCCAGTACTTC. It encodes CASSLPSGSQETQYF.

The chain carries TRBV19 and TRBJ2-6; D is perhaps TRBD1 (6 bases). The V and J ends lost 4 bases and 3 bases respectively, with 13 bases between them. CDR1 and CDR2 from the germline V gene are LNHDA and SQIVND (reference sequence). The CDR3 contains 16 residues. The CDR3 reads CASSKLGAGGANVLTF. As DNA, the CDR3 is TGTGCCAGTAGTAAGTTGGGGGCTGGTGGGGCCAACGTCCTGACTTTC. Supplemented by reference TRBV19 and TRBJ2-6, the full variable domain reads DGGITQSPKYLFRKEGQNVTLSCEQNLNHDAMYWYRQDPGQGLRLIYYSQIVNDFQKGDIAEGYSVSREKKESFPLTVTSAQKNPTAFYLCASSKLGAGGANVLTFGAGSRLTVL.

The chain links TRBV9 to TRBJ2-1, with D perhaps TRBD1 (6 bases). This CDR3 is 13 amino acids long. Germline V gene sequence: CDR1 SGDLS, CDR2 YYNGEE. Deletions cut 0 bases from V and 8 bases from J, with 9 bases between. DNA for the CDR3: TGTGCCAGCAGCGTAGCTCCAGGGGATGAGCAGTTCTTC. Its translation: CASSVAPGDEQFF.

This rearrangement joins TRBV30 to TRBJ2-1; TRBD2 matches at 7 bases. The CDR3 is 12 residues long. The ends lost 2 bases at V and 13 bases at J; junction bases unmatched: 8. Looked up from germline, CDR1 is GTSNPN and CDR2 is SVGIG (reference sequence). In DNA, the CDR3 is TGTGCCTGGAGTATAAGGGAGGGCCCCCAGTTCTTC. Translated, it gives CAWSIREGPQFF.

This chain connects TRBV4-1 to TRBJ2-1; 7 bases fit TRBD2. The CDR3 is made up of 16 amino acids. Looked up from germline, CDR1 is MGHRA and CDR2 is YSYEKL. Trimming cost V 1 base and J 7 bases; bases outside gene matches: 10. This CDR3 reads CASSQVQDFSGNEQFF. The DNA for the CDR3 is TGCGCCAGCAGCCAAGTTCAGGATTTTAGCGGGAATGAGCAGTTCTTC.

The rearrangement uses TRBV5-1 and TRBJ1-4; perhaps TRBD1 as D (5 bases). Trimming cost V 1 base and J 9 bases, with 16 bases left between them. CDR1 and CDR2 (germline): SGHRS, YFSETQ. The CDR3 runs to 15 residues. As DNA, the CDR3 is TGCGCCAGCAGCTTGTGGATGGGGGAGGAAAAAAAACTGTTTTTT. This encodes CASSLWMGEEKKLFF.

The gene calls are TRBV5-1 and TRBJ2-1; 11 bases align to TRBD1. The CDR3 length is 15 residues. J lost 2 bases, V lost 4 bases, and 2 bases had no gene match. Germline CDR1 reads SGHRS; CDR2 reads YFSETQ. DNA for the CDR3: TGCGCCAGCAGCACGGGACAGGGGGCCTACAATGAGCAGTTCTTC. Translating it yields CASSTGQGAYNEQFF.

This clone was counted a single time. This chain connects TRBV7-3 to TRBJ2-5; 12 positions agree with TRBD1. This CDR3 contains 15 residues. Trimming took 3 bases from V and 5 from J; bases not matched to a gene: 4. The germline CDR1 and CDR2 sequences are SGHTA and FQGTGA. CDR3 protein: CASSLGQGAGETQYF. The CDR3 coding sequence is TGTGCCAGCAGCTTGGGACAGGGGGCAGGGGAGACCCAGTACTTC. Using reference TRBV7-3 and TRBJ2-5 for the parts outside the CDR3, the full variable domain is GAGVSQTPSNKVTEKGKYVELRCDPISGHTALYWYRQSLGQGPEFLIYFQGTGAADDSGLPNDRFFAVRPEGSVSTLKIQRTERGDSAVYLCASSLGQGAGETQYFGPGTRLLVL.

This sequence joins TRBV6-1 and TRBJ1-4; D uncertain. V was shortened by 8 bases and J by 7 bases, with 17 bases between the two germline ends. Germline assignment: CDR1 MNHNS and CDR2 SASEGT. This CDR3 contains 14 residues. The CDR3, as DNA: TGTGCCAGCGCATTCCGGGGTGAGGTTGAAAAACTGTTTTTT. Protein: CASAFRGEVEKLFF.

CDR3 DNA: TGTGCCAGCAGCAGAACAGGGGGCAATCAGCCCCAGCATTTT. Protein sequence: CASSRTGGNQPQHF. The chain combines TRBV9 with TRBJ1-5, with 7 bases identical to TRBD1. The V gene end was trimmed by 4 bases and the J gene end by 2 bases; junction bases not matched to a gene: 3. The germline gives CDR1 SGDLS, CDR2 YYNGEE. The CDR3 length is 14 residues.

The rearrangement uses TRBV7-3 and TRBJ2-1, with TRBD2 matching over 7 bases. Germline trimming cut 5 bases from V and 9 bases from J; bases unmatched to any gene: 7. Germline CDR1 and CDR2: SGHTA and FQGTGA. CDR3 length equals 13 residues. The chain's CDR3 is CASSMPSGGEQFF. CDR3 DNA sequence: TGTGCCAGCAGCATGCCTTCGGGAGGTGAGCAGTTCTTC.

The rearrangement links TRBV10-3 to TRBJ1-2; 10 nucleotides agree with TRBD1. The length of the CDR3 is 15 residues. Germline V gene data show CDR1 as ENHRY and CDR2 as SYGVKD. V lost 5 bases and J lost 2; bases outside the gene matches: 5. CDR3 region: CAISIGTGDNYGYTF. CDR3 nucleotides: TGTGCCATCAGTATTGGGACAGGGGACAACTATGGCTACACCTTC.

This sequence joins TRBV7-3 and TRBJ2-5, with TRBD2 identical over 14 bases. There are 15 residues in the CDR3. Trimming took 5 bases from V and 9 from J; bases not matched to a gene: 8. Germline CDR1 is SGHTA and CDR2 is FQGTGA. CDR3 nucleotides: TGTGCCAGCAGCGTCGCCGGGGGACTAGCGGGGGCCCAGTACTTC. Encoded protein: CASSVAGGLAGAQYF.

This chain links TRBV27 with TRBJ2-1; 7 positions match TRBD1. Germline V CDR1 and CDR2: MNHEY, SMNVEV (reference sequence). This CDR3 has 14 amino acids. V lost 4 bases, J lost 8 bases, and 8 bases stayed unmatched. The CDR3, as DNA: TGTGCCAGCAGTTCGAAGGGGGCAAGGGATGAGCAGTTCTTC. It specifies CASSSKGARDEQFF.

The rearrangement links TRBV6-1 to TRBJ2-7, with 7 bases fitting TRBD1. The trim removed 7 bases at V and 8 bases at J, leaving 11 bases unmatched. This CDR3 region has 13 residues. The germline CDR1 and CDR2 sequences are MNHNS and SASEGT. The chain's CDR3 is CASTLDREGKQYF. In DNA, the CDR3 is TGTGCCAGCACCTTAGACAGGGAAGGCAAGCAGTACTTC.

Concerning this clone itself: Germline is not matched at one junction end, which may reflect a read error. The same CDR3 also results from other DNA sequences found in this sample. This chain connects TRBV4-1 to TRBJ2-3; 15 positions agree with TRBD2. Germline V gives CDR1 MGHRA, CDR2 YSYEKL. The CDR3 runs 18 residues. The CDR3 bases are TGCGCTAGCAGCCGCGCGGGACTAGCGGGAGGTGGCACAGATACGCAGTATTTT. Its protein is CASSRAGLAGGGTDTQYF.

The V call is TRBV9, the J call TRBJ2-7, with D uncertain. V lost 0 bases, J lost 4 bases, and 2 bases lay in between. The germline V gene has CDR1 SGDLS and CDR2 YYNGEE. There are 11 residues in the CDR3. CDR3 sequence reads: CASSVAYEQYF. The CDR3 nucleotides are TGTGCCAGCAGCGTAGCGTACGAGCAGTACTTC. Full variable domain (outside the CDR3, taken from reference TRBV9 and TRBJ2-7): DSGVTQTPKHLITATGQRVTLRCSPRSGDLSVYWYQQSLDQGLQFLIQYYNGEERAKGNILERFSAQQFPDLHSELNLSSLELGDSALYFCASSVAYEQYFGPGTRLTVT.

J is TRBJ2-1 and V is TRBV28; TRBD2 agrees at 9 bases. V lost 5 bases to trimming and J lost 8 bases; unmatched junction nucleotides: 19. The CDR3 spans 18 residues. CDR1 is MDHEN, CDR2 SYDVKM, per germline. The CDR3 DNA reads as TGTGCCAGCAGTCTGGGGGCGGGAGGGCCCCTGTCGGGAGATGAGCAGTTCTTC. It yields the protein CASSLGAGGPLSGDEQFF.

CDR3 in amino acids: CASSLGQNSGTQYF. The CDR3 DNA follows: TGCGCCAGCAGCTTGGGACAGAACTCAGGGACCCAGTACTTC. The V gene is TRBV5-1, the J gene TRBJ2-5; possible D gene TRBD1, 5 bases. Trimming cost V 0 bases and J 7 bases, with 13 bases left between them. This CDR3 is 14 amino acids long. CDR1 and CDR2 (germline): SGHRS, YFSETQ.

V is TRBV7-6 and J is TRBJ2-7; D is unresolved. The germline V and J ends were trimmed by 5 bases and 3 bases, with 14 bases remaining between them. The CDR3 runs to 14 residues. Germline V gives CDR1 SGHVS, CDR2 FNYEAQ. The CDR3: CASSPSWQNYEQYF. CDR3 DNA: TGTGCCAGCAGCCCCTCGTGGCAGAACTACGAGCAGTACTTC.

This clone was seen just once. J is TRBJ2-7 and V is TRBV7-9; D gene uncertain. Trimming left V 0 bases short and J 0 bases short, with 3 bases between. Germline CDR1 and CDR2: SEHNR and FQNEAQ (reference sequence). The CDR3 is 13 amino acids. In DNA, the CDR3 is TGTGCCAGCAGCTTAGCCGTCTCCTACGAGCAGTACTTC. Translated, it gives CASSLAVSYEQYF.

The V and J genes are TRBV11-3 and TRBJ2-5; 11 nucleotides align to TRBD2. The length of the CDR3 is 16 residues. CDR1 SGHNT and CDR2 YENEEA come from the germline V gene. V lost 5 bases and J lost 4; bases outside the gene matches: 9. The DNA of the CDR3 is TGTGCCAGCAGCCCTCGGATAGCGGGAGGGCGAGAGACCCAGTACTTC. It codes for CASSPRIAGGRETQYF.

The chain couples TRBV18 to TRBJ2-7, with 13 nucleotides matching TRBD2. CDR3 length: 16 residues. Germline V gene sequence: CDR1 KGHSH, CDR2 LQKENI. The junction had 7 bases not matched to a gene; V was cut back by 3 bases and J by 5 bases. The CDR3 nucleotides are TGTGCCAGCTCACCCCCGGGACTAGCGGGGTTCGACGAGCAGTACTTC. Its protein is CASSPPGLAGFDEQYF.

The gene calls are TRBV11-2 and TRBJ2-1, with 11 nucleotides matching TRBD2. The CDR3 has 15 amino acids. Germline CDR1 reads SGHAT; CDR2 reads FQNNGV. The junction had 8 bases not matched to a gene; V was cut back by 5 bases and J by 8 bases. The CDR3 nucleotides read TGTGCCAGCAGCACCCGGGGTAGCGGGAGGGATGAGCAGTTCTTC. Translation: CASSTRGSGRDEQFF.

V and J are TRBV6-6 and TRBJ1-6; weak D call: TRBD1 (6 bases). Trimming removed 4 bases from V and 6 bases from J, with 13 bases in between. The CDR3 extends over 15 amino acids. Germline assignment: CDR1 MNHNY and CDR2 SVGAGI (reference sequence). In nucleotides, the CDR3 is TGTGCCAGCAGTTTCTCCAGGGGTGGTAATTCACCCCTCCACTTT. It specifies CASSFSRGGNSPLHF.

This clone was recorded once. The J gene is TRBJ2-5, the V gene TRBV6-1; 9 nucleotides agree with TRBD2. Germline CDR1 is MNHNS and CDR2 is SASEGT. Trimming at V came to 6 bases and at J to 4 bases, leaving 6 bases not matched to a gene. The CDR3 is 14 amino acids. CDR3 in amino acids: CASSPGLAVETQYF. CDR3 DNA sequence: TGTGCCAGCAGCCCGGGACTAGCAGTAGAGACCCAGTACTTC.

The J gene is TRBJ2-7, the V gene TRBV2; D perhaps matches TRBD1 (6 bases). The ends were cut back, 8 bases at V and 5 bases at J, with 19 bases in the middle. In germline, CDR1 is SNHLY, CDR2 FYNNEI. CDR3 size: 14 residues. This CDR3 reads CASLAKGGANEQYF. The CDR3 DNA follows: TGTGCCAGCCTCGCCAAAGGGGGTGCTAACGAGCAGTACTTC.